One T cell receptor (beta chain) is described in this entry. The germline V gene has CDR1 GTSNPN and CDR2 SVGIG (reference sequence). Trimming shortened V by 2 bases and J by 7 bases, and 15 bases separated the two germline ends. This CDR3 spans 14 amino acids. The data were taken from a study of shared clonotypes between healthy human individuals. This table comes from immunoSEQ multiplex PCR, and its TCRdb copy is limited to in-frame clones, with some not included. The data hold approximately 530,000 clones, with 90% to 97% observed a single time. This receptor was identified in a woman between 25 and 40 years old in good health. The V and J genes are TRBV30 and TRBJ1-3; D is unclear. Sequenced: naive CD4+ T cells sorted from blood. This sample's subset: CD45RA+ positively selected. The CDR3 DNA follows: TGTGCCTGGAGTAACGAACGGGTCGTTAACACCATATATTTT. Amino acids: CAWSNERVVNTIYF.